Described below is a single T cell receptor (beta chain) sequence and its context. Participants' own reports of clinical history determined their cohort assignment. In the study's own analysis: Amplifying reference gene primers gave estimates of nucleated cell counts. The repertoire was sequenced with immunoSEQ multiplex PCR; TCRdb's copy has only in-frame clones and lacks some. That table gives V, J and clone size, and the DNA gave D and trimming. The table shows hundreds of thousands of clones, with around 84% occurring only once. This sample was included in a study of blood T cell repertoires in COVID-19. Study overall: Material from acute and convalescent COVID-19 was sourced from the United States, Italy and Spain.

Trimming stripped 1 base from V and 10 bases from J, with 13 bases between. Germline CDR1 reads MGHDK; CDR2 reads SYGVNS. This CDR3 has 13 amino acids. Specimen: PBMCs or T cells enriched from blood (not recorded which). This receptor was taken from a man aged 25-45 years with acute COVID-19. The chain joins TRBV25-1 to TRBJ1-1, with D unclear. The CDR3 nucleotides read TGTGCCAGCAGTGAATCGGAGGTCTTCGGAGCTTTCTTT. Translating gives CASSESEVFGAFF.